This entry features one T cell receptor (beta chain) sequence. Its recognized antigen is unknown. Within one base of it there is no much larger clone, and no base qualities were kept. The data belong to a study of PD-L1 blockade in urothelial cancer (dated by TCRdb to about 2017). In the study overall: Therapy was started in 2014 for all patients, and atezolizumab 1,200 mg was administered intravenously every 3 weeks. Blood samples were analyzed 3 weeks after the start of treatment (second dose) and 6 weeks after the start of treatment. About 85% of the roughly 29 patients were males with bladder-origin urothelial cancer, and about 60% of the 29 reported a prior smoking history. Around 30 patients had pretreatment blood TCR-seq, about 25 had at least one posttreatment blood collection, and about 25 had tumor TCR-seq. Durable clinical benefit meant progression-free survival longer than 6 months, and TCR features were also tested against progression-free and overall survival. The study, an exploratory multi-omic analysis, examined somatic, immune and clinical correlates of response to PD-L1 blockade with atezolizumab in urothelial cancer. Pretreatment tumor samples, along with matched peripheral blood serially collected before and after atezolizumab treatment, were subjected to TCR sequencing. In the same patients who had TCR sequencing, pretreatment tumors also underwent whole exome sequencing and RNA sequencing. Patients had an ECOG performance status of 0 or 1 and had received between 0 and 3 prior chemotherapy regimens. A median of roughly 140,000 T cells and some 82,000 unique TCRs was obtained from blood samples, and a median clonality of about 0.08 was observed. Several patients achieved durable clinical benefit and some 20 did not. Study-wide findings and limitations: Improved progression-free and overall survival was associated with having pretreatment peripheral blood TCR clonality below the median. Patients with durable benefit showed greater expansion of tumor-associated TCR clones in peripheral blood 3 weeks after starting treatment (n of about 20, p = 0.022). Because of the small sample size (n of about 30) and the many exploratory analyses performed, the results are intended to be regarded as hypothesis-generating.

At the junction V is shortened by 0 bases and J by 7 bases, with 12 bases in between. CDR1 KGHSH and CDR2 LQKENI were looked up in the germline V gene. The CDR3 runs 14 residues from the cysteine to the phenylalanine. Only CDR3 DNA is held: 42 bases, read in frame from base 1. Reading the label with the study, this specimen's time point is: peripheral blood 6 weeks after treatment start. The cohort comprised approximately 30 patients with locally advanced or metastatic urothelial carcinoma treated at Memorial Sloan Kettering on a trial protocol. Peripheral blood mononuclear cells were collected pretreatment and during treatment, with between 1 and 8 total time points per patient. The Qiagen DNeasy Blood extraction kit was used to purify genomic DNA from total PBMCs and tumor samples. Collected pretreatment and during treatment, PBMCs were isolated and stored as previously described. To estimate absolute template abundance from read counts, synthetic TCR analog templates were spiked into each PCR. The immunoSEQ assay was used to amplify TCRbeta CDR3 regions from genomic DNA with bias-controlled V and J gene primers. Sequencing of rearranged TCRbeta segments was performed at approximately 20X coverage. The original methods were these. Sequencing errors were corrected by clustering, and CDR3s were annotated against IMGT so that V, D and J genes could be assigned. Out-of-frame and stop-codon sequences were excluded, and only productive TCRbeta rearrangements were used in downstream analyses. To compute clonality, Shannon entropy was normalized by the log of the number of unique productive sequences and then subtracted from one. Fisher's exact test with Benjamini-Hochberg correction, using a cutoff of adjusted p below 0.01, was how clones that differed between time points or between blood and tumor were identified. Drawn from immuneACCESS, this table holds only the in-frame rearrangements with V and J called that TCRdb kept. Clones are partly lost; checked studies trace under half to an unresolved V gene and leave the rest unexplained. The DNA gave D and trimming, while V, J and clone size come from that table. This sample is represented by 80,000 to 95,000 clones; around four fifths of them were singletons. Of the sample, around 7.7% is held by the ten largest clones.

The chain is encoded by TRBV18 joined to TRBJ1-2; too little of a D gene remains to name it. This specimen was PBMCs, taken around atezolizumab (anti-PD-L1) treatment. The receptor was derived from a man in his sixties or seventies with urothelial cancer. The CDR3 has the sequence CASSPPKGGLGYTF. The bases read TGTGCCAGCTCACCACCGAAGGGAGGCCTTGGCTACACCTTC. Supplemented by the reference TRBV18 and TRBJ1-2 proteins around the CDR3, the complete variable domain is NAGVMQNPRHLVRRRGQEARLRCSPMKGHSHVYWYRQLPEEGLKFMVYLQKENIIDESGMPKERFSAEFPKEGPSILRIQQVVRGDSAAYFCASSPPKGGLGYTFGSGTRLTVV.